Below are 28 T cell receptor beta chains sequenced from a single sample in a study of shared clonotypes between healthy human individuals. Naive CD8 cells lacked CD45RO, underwent positive selection for CCR7 and left out terminally differentiated effector memory CD45RA+ cells. The assay was immunoSEQ multiplex PCR, and TCRdb's table has in-frame clones only and misses some. The profile shows about 2.1 million clones, over 85% of them singletons. What was sequenced was naive CD8+ T cells from PBMCs. The receptors stem from a man aged 18 to 30 in good health. Some clones in this sample may be carry-over from other donors' samples.

The gene calls are TRBV5-6 and TRBJ2-4; D gene unclear. Looked up from germline, CDR1 is SGHDT and CDR2 is YYEEEE. This CDR3 contains 16 residues. V was shortened by 0 bases and J by 7 bases, with 17 bases between the two germline ends. In DNA form, the CDR3 reads TGTGCCAGCAGCTTGGCGGGTCTCGCGGCGGCTAACATTCAGTACTTC. Amino acid sequence: CASSLAGLAAANIQYF. The whole variable domain, remainder taken from reference TRBV5-6 and TRBJ2-4, is DAGVTQSPTHLIKTRGQQVTLRCSPKSGHDTVSWYQQALGQGPQFIFQYYEEEERQRGNFPDRFSGHQFPNYSSELNVNALLLGDSALYLCASSLAGLAAANIQYFGAGTRLSVL.

This chain connects TRBV10-3 to TRBJ2-1; TRBD1 might be the D (6 bases). CDR3 length: 16 amino acids. CDR1 and CDR2 from the germline V gene are ENHRY and SYGVKD. The ends were cut back, 6 bases at V and 5 bases at J, with 20 bases in the middle. Written as DNA, the CDR3 is TGTGCCATCAGGGCCGAAAACAGGGTAAGAGACAATGAGCAGTTCTTC. Amino acid sequence: CAIRAENRVRDNEQFF.

The rearrangement uses TRBV7-9 and TRBJ2-2; no definite D call. The germline gives CDR1 SEHNR, CDR2 FQNEAQ (reference sequence). V lost 5 bases and J 0 bases, leaving 13 bases between the germline ends. The CDR3 spans 16 residues. The CDR3 DNA reads TGTGCCAGCAGCCGTTTCGGGTCTGCGAACACCGGGGAGCTGTTTTTT. Translation: CASSRFGSANTGELFF.

The chain is built from TRBV29-1 and TRBJ2-1; D may be TRBD2 (6 bases). From germline, CDR1 is SQVTM and CDR2 ANQGSEA. The V end lost 8 bases, the J end lost 2 bases, and 19 bases lay between the germline ends. The CDR3 has 15 amino acids. DNA of the CDR3: TGCAGCTTAAGAGAAGCGGGTAACACCTACAATGAGCAGTTCTTC. As protein: CSLREAGNTYNEQFF.

The chain recombines TRBV7-8 with TRBJ2-7; D not certain. Trimming left V 4 bases short and J 3 bases short, with 16 bases between. Germline V CDR1 and CDR2: SGHVS, FQNEAQ. The CDR3 length is 15 residues. The CDR3 DNA reads TGTGCCAGCAGCTCCCGGACCCACGGCGGCTACGAGCAGTACTTC. Translating gives CASSSRTHGGYEQYF.

This chain links TRBV5-1 with TRBJ1-1; the D gene is possibly TRBD1 (5 bases). Germline CDR1 and CDR2: SGHRS and YFSETQ. The CDR3 consists of 14 residues. The V end lost 2 bases, the J end lost 4 bases, and 12 bases lay between the germline ends. CDR3 in amino acids: CASSFAQGGTEAFF. The CDR3 DNA is TGCGCCAGCAGCTTCGCCCAGGGCGGCACTGAAGCTTTCTTT.

CDR3 protein: CATSRDDASGRMAAYNEQFF. As DNA, the CDR3 is TGTGCCACCAGCAGAGATGACGCTAGCGGGAGGATGGCCGCCTACAATGAGCAGTTCTTC. This chain uses TRBV15 with TRBJ2-1; 11 bases match TRBD2. V shed 0 bases and J 2 bases; nucleotides not matched to a gene: 12. The CDR3 runs 20 residues. CDR1 is LNHNV and CDR2 is YYDKDF in the germline V gene (reference sequence).

The J gene is TRBJ2-7, the V gene TRBV29-1; 12 bases align to TRBD2. Looked up from germline, CDR1 is SQVTM and CDR2 is ANQGSEA. The CDR3 is 13 amino acids. Trimming removed 6 bases from V and 6 bases from J; junction bases left unmatched: 6. The CDR3 DNA is TGCAGCGTAGAGACTAGCGGGAGAAGCGAGCAGTACTTC. As protein: CSVETSGRSEQYF.

This clone has a single count. This rearrangement joins TRBV27 to TRBJ2-7; D unresolved. The germline CDR1 and CDR2 sequences are MNHEY and SMNVEV (reference sequence). Trimming shortened V by 2 bases and J by 5 bases, and 10 bases separated the two germline ends. The CDR3 is 13 residues long. Here the CDR3 reads CASSLGSWDEQYF. In DNA form, the CDR3 reads TGTGCCAGCAGTTTAGGGTCGTGGGACGAGCAGTACTTC.

The V gene is TRBV5-6, the J gene TRBJ2-7; tentatively, D is TRBD1 or TRBD2 (6 bases each). This CDR3 contains 13 residues. In germline, CDR1 is SGHDT, CDR2 YYEEEE. Trimming took off 4 bases at V and 4 bases at J, with 12 bases between the two ends. CDR3 loop: CASSGGTTYEQYF. For the CDR3, the DNA is TGTGCCAGCAGCGGCGGGACAACATACGAGCAGTACTTC.

This clone was counted a single time. This chain joins TRBV7-2 and TRBJ2-7, with TRBD1 matching over 8 bases. Germline CDR1 is SGHTA and CDR2 is FQGNSA. With V trimmed by 6 bases and J by 3 bases, 7 bases remained unmatched. The CDR3 runs to 14 residues. The DNA for the CDR3 is TGTGCCAGCAGTCACCAGACAGGGGACTACGAGCAGTACTTC. It yields the protein CASSHQTGDYEQYF.

The chain carries TRBV7-9 and TRBJ2-7; tentative D call: TRBD2 (7 bases). CDR1 SEHNR and CDR2 FQNEAQ come from the germline V gene (reference sequence). Trimming cost V 3 bases and J 6 bases, with 9 bases left between them. The length of the CDR3 is 12 residues. The CDR3 loop reads CASSFAGAEQYF. The CDR3 DNA reads TGTGCCAGCAGCTTCGCGGGGGCCGAGCAGTACTTC.

This chain connects TRBV7-3 to TRBJ2-5, with TRBD2 matching over 12 bases. CDR1 and CDR2 from the germline V gene are SGHTA and FQGTGA. The CDR3 contains 15 residues. After removal of 5 bases from V and 5 bases from J, the junction contained 6 bases not matched to a gene. Here the CDR3 reads CASSPTSGSMETQYF. The DNA for the CDR3 is TGTGCCAGCAGCCCGACTAGCGGGAGTATGGAGACCCAGTACTTC.

V gene TRBV19 combines with J gene TRBJ2-5; possible D gene TRBD2, 5 bases. The germline V gene encodes CDR1 LNHDA and CDR2 SQIVND (reference sequence). The CDR3 runs to 13 residues. Trimming took 3 bases from V and 2 from J, leaving 7 bases between them. The CDR3, as DNA: TGTGCCAGTAGTATTTGGGAGCAAGAGACCCAGTACTTC. It codes for CASSIWEQETQYF.

J is TRBJ1-5 and V is TRBV5-4; 8 bases agree with TRBD1. The CDR3 is 17 amino acids. V dropped 4 bases and J dropped 7; count of bases not matched to a gene: 16. Germline-derived CDR1 and CDR2 are SGHNT and YYREEE (reference sequence). CDR3 sequence: CASSHTTGAVALQPQHF. Here the CDR3 DNA reads TGTGCCAGCAGCCACACGACAGGGGCGGTCGCTTTGCAGCCCCAGCATTTT.

The chain has TRBV6-4 and TRBJ1-1; 8 positions match TRBD1. V trimming: 2 bases; J trimming: 2 bases; junction bases outside the gene matches: 10. Germline values: CDR1 MRHNA, CDR2 SNTAGT. This CDR3 is built from 17 residues. The CDR3: CASSDKGQGNLNTEAFF. The CDR3 DNA follows: TGTGCCAGCAGTGACAAAGGACAGGGAAATCTTAACACTGAAGCTTTCTTT.

The V call is TRBV19, the J call TRBJ2-1; tentatively, D is TRBD2 (7 bases). Between the trimmed V and J ends, which lost 7 bases and 6 bases, there was a span of 16 bases. The V gene's germline CDR1 is LNHDA and CDR2 SQIVND (reference sequence). There are 14 residues in the CDR3. The chain's CDR3 is CASIRKGGSNEQFF. CDR3 in DNA: TGTGCCAGTATTCGGAAGGGGGGGAGCAATGAGCAGTTCTTC.

The chain employs TRBV7-6 and TRBJ2-7; TRBD1 might be the D (6 bases). Germline loops: CDR1 SGHVS, CDR2 FNYEAQ. Trimming shortened V by 5 bases and J by 2 bases, and 16 bases separated the two germline ends. The CDR3 runs 15 residues. This CDR3 is CASSPRGGTTYEQYF. CDR3 nucleotides: TGTGCCAGCAGCCCTAGAGGGGGTACTACCTACGAGCAGTACTTC.

The chain has TRBV5-6 and TRBJ1-2; TRBD1 agrees at 7 bases. The ends lost 5 bases at V and 3 bases at J; junction bases unmatched: 13. Germline values: CDR1 SGHDT, CDR2 YYEEEE. The length of the CDR3 is 16 residues. The CDR3 nucleotides read TGTGCCAGCAGACGGCCTGACAGGGAGGACCACTATGGCTACACCTTC. This encodes CASRRPDREDHYGYTF.

This sequence joins TRBV5-1 and TRBJ2-7, with 9 bases matching TRBD2. V lost 4 bases and J lost 2; bases outside the gene matches: 16. The germline CDR1 and CDR2 sequences are SGHRS and YFSETQ. The CDR3 is 18 residues long. Here the CDR3 reads CASSVKGISGSYPYEQYF. In DNA form, the CDR3 reads TGCGCCAGCAGCGTGAAGGGAATTAGCGGGAGTTACCCCTACGAGCAGTACTTC.

A word on this clone: This CDR3 is also generated by other DNA sequences in the sample. The chain links TRBV29-1 to TRBJ2-7; D remains ambiguous. Trimming took 0 bases from V and 4 from J, leaving 16 bases between them. Germline V lookup: CDR1 SQVTM, CDR2 ANQGSEA. This CDR3 is built from 15 residues. The CDR3 nucleotides read TGCAGCGTTGAAGATGGCGGCCCTTTGAGTTACGAGCAGTACTTC. This encodes CSVEDGGPLSYEQYF.

This clone was seen a handful of times. The chain joins TRBV14 to TRBJ1-1; TRBD1 might be the D (5 bases). V dropped 3 bases and J dropped 4 bases, with 12 bases sitting between them. The CDR3 loop spans 14 amino acids. CDR1 SGHDN and CDR2 FVKESK come from the germline V gene. In DNA form, the CDR3 reads TGTGCCAGCAGCCACAGCCCCGGGGGCACTGAAGCTTTCTTT. Its protein is CASSHSPGGTEAFF.

The chain uses TRBV7-9 and TRBJ2-1; 8 bases match TRBD2. Germline-derived CDR1 and CDR2 are SEHNR and FQNEAQ (reference sequence). V lost 5 bases to trimming and J lost 5 bases; unmatched junction nucleotides: 11. This CDR3 region has 16 residues. The CDR3 DNA reads as TGTGCCAGCAGCCCTACCGGGAGGGTTCGCAACAATGAGCAGTTCTTC. This encodes CASSPTGRVRNNEQFF.

This clone has a handful of counts. The chain links TRBV11-2 to TRBJ1-1; maybe TRBD1 (5 bases). Looked up from germline, CDR1 is SGHAT and CDR2 is FQNNGV. V was clipped by 2 bases and J by 7 bases, with 11 bases between them. This CDR3 has 13 amino acids. The CDR3 reads CASSLWGSGEAFF. The CDR3 DNA sequence: TGTGCCAGCAGCTTATGGGGGTCTGGTGAAGCTTTCTTT.

This chain uses TRBV7-8 with TRBJ2-7; 7 bases map to TRBD1. The V segment lost 3 bases and the J segment 0 bases; nucleotides outside the gene matches: 8. CDR1 and CDR2 (germline): SGHVS, FQNEAQ. The CDR3 contains 16 residues. The CDR3 DNA follows: TGTGCCAGCAGCTTTACCTTCGAGGGGGCCTCCTACGAGCAGTACTTC. It translates to CASSFTFEGASYEQYF.

This chain uses TRBV7-8 with TRBJ2-7; 7 nucleotides match TRBD1. The CDR3 has 14 residues. In germline, CDR1 is SGHVS, CDR2 FQNEAQ. Germline trimming cut 0 bases from V and 3 bases from J; bases unmatched to any gene: 2. CDR3 sequence reads: CASSLAAGGYEQYF. For the CDR3, the DNA is TGTGCCAGCAGCTTAGCGGCAGGGGGCTACGAGCAGTACTTC.

CDR3: CASRGTGEAFF. The CDR3 coding sequence is TGTGCCAGCAGAGGGACAGGTGAAGCTTTCTTT. The chain couples TRBV7-9 to TRBJ1-1, with 8 bases lining up with TRBD1. The junction had 1 base not matched to a gene; V was cut back by 6 bases and J by 7 bases. The V gene's germline CDR1 is SEHNR and CDR2 FQNEAQ (reference sequence). This CDR3 spans 11 amino acids.

The chain couples TRBV6-6 to TRBJ2-7; D is possibly TRBD1 or TRBD2 (5 bases each). The CDR3 totals 12 residues. Germline loops: CDR1 MNHNY, CDR2 SVGAGI (reference sequence). V lost 4 bases and J 4 bases, leaving 8 bases between the germline ends. This CDR3 reads CASSWDLYEQYF. Written as DNA, the CDR3 is TGTGCCAGCAGTTGGGACCTTTACGAGCAGTACTTC.